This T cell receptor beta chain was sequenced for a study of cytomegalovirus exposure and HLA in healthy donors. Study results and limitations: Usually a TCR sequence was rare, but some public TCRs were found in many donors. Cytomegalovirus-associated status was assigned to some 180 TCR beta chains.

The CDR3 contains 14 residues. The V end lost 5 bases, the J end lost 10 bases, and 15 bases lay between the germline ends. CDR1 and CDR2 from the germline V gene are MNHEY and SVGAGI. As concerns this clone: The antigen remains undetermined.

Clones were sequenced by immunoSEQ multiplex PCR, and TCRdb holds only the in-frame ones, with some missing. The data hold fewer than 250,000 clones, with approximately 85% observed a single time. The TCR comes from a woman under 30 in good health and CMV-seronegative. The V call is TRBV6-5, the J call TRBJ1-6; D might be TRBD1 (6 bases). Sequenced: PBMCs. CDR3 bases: TGTGCCAGCAGTGAATTACAGGGACAATCACCCCTCCACTTT. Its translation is CASSELQGQSPLHF.